Listed here are 12 T cell receptor beta chains from one sample, sequenced in a study of T cell responses to AZD1222 COVID-19 vaccine. Measured with immunoSEQ multiplex PCR; TCRdb has only the in-frame clones, and not every one. The sample consists of some 140,000 clones, roughly 90% of them appearing once. The sequenced sample was peripheral blood, obtained on day 0 of AZD1222 vaccination. These receptors all stem from an adult in good health.

The chain carries TRBV27 and TRBJ1-1; 10 nucleotides line up with TRBD1. The V gene end was trimmed by 5 bases and the J gene end by 2 bases; junction bases not matched to a gene: 8. CDR3 size: 16 residues. CDR1 is MNHEY, CDR2 SMNVEV, per germline (reference sequence). The CDR3 is CASSDRDRGLNTEAFF. The CDR3 DNA follows: TGTGCCAGCAGTGACCGGGACAGGGGCTTAAACACTGAAGCTTTCTTT.

The chain joins TRBV28 to TRBJ2-7, with 7 nucleotides matching TRBD2. Trimming cost V 7 bases and J 2 bases; bases outside gene matches: 8. The CDR3 has 14 amino acids. Germline CDR1 and CDR2: MDHEN and SYDVKM. The CDR3 DNA is TGTGCCAGCACGGCGGGAGCTAGAGCCTACGAGCAGTACTTC. Amino acids: CASTAGARAYEQYF.

The rearrangement links TRBV5-1 to TRBJ2-7; no reliable D call. V was clipped by 5 bases and J by 0 bases, with 15 bases between them. CDR1 is SGHRS, CDR2 YFSETQ, per germline. The CDR3 consists of 15 residues. CDR3 residues: CASRLPDVSSYEQYF. Here the CDR3 DNA reads TGCGCCAGCAGGCTGCCGGACGTCAGCTCCTACGAGCAGTACTTC.

The chain recombines TRBV24-1 with TRBJ2-2; TRBD2 aligns across 10 bases. CDR1 is KGHDR, CDR2 SFDVKD, per germline. The length of the CDR3 is 12 residues. V gave up 10 bases and J gave up 5 bases; unmatched junction bases: 0. The CDR3 DNA reads TGTGCCACGGGACTAGCGACCGGGGAGCTGTTTTTT. Protein sequence: CATGLATGELFF.

This chain links TRBV4-2 with TRBJ1-4, with D possibly matching TRBD1 (6 bases). CDR1 and CDR2 from the germline V gene are LGHNA and YNFKEQ. Trimming left V 5 bases short and J 0 bases short, with 13 bases between. This CDR3 has 16 residues. CDR3 sequence (DNA): TGTGCCAGCAGCGACCGGACAGCTTCAACTAATGAAAAACTGTTTTTT. As protein: CASSDRTASTNEKLFF.

The V and J genes are TRBV28 and TRBJ1-5; no clear D. The V end lost 5 bases, the J end lost 3 bases, and 14 bases lay between the germline ends. Germline-derived CDR1 and CDR2 are MDHEN and SYDVKM. CDR3 length: 15 amino acids. CDR3 protein: CASSADGLDNQPQHF. CDR3 nucleotides: TGTGCCAGCAGTGCAGACGGACTAGACAATCAGCCCCAGCATTTT.

CDR3 residues: CASSIGQGGYEQYF. The CDR3, as DNA: TGTGCCAGTAGTATAGGGCAAGGGGGCTACGAGCAGTACTTC. The chain employs TRBV19 and TRBJ2-7, with D possibly TRBD1 on 6 matching bases. V shed 1 base and J shed 3 bases, with 10 bases lying between them. Germline assignment: CDR1 LNHDA and CDR2 SQIVND (reference sequence). CDR3 length: 14 residues.

The chain links TRBV19 to TRBJ2-1, with TRBD1 identical over 7 bases. The CDR3 runs 16 residues. The V segment lost 8 bases and the J segment 5 bases; nucleotides outside the gene matches: 15. Germline CDR1 reads LNHDA; CDR2 reads SQIVND (reference sequence). In nucleotides, the CDR3 is TGTGCCAGTTCTAGCAGGGGGATGAGACTGGACAATGAGCAGTTCTTC. Its protein product is CASSSRGMRLDNEQFF.

This clone showed up just once. The chain is built from TRBV11-2 and TRBJ1-2; TRBD1 aligns across 8 bases. This CDR3 is built from 15 residues. In germline, CDR1 is SGHAT, CDR2 FQNNGV. The J segment lost 2 bases and the V segment lost 2 bases, leaving 4 bases of the junction unmatched. The CDR3 loop is CASSLLAGGNYGYTF. CDR3 bases: TGTGCCAGCAGCTTACTGGCAGGGGGCAACTATGGCTACACCTTC.

J is TRBJ2-7 and V is TRBV4-2; D call uncertain. The CDR3 length is 18 residues. Deletions cut 0 bases from V and 3 bases from J, with 21 bases between. Germline V gene sequence: CDR1 LGHNA, CDR2 YNFKEQ. The DNA for the CDR3 is TGTGCCAGCAGCCAAGATCTAGGAAGGCCACCACTGTTCTACGAGCAGTACTTC. This translates into CASSQDLGRPPLFYEQYF.

This sequence joins TRBV18 and TRBJ2-7; D is ambiguous. The germline V gene encodes CDR1 KGHSH and CDR2 LQKENI. The length of the CDR3 is 14 residues. V was clipped by 4 bases and J by 3 bases, with 13 bases between them. The CDR3 region has the DNA TGTGCCAGCTCACTTGGGAACTCGGACTACGAGCAGTACTTC. It specifies CASSLGNSDYEQYF.

The chain is built from TRBV19 and TRBJ2-5, with 14 bases identical to TRBD2. Losses at the gene ends were 5 bases for V and 4 bases for J; bases not matched to a gene: 9. Per germline, CDR1 LNHDA and CDR2 SQIVND (reference sequence). CDR3 size: 17 residues. The CDR3 reads CASSVGLAGVGGETQYF. The DNA of the CDR3 is TGTGCCAGTAGTGTGGGACTAGCGGGAGTGGGGGGAGAGACCCAGTACTTC.